Shown below are 16 T cell receptor beta chains from a single sample sequenced in a study of beta chain features in type 1 diabetes. Their antigens remain unidentified. Investigators reverse transcribed all isolated RNA, so they sequenced expressed TCRB transcripts. Using immunoSEQ multiplex PCR, the repertoire was profiled, and TCRdb retains in-frame clones only, with some absent. Counted here are over 300,000 clones, about a tenth occurring once; the ten biggest clones make up 0.95% to 1.1%. Study results and caveats: Across all four CD4+ subsets, people with type 1 diabetes showed modestly shorter TCRB CDR3s.

Sample: central memory CD4+ T cells from blood. The receptors come from a man younger than 40 with type 1 diabetes.

J is TRBJ1-2 and V is TRBV15, with 12 positions matching TRBD1. After removal of 5 bases from V and 5 bases from J, the junction contained 6 bases not matched to a gene. Looked up from germline, CDR1 is LNHNV and CDR2 is YYDKDF (reference sequence). This CDR3 contains 15 residues. The CDR3 sequence is CATSGGTGGSYGYTF. The DNA of the CDR3 is TGTGCCACCAGCGGAGGGACAGGGGGCAGTTATGGCTACACCTTC.

V usage is TRBV5-1 and J usage is TRBJ2-5, with D unresolved. CDR3 length: 13 amino acids. V was shortened by 1 base and J by 2 bases, with 6 bases between the two germline ends. Germline CDR1 reads SGHRS; CDR2 reads YFSETQ. This chain's CDR3 is CASSLSGQETQYF. CDR3 sequence (DNA): TGCGCCAGCAGCTTGAGTGGGCAAGAGACCCAGTACTTC. The whole variable domain, remainder taken from reference TRBV5-1 and TRBJ2-5, is KAGVTQTPRYLIKTRGQQVTLSCSPISGHRSVSWYQQTPGQGLQFLFEYFSETQRNKGNFPGRFSGRQFSNSRSEMNVSTLELGDSALYLCASSLSGQETQYFGPGTRLLVL.

CDR3 region: CASSQEGFNSPLHF. In DNA form, the CDR3 reads TGTGCCAGCAGCCAGGAAGGGTTTAATTCACCCCTCCACTTT. The chain joins TRBV7-2 to TRBJ1-6, with D uncertain. The CDR3 extends over 14 amino acids. The germline V and J ends were trimmed by 5 bases and 6 bases, with 11 bases remaining between them. The germline V gene has CDR1 SGHTA and CDR2 FQGNSA.

The chain employs TRBV23-1 and TRBJ1-4, with D tentatively TRBD1 (5 bases). TRBV23-1 is an ORF for which the function is uncertain. This CDR3 spans 15 amino acids. The V end lost 8 bases, the J end lost 5 bases, and 18 bases lay between the germline ends. As DNA, the CDR3 is TGCGCCAGCCGGACCACAGGTTGGGGGAATGAAAAACTGTTTTTT. This codes for CASRTTGWGNEKLFF.

This clone has more than one count but fewer than ten. CDR3 in DNA: TGTGCCAGCAGCATTCGTAGCGGGGGGCCCCGGGATACGCAGTATTTT. Translation: CASSIRSGGPRDTQYF. The chain recombines TRBV7-8 with TRBJ2-3; 10 bases match TRBD2. Germline-derived CDR1 and CDR2 are SGHVS and FQNEAQ. CDR3 length: 16 amino acids. Trimming took 5 bases from V and 6 from J; bases not matched to a gene: 11.

This clone has a handful of counts. This chain connects TRBV27 to TRBJ2-5, with 7 bases identical to TRBD1. The trim removed 5 bases at V and 4 bases at J, leaving 7 bases unmatched. There are 14 residues in the CDR3. Germline V lookup: CDR1 MNHEY, CDR2 SMNVEV (reference sequence). The CDR3 nucleotides are TGTGCCAGCAGTCCCCTGACAGGGACAGAGACCCAGTACTTC. The encoded protein is CASSPLTGTETQYF.

This clone came up a few times. The rearrangement joins TRBV27 to TRBJ2-1; D is uncertain. Germline CDR1 is MNHEY and CDR2 is SMNVEV (reference sequence). The CDR3 has 14 residues. V shed 2 bases and J shed 7 bases, with 12 bases lying between them. The CDR3 protein is CASSLTLRRNEQFF. CDR3 DNA: TGTGCCAGCAGTTTAACACTTCGACGGAATGAGCAGTTCTTC.

In its sample, this clone was seen a few times. The chain combines TRBV28 with TRBJ1-6; D gene ambiguous. The CDR3 totals 12 residues. The V gene lost 3 bases and the J gene lost 10 bases, with 7 bases spanning the gap. The germline CDR1 and CDR2 sequences are MDHEN and SYDVKM. Here the CDR3 reads CASSLAISPLHF. As DNA, the CDR3 is TGTGCCAGCAGTTTGGCCATATCACCCCTCCACTTT.

The genes are TRBV7-2 and TRBJ2-3; 10 bases map to TRBD2. CDR1 and CDR2 from the germline V gene are SGHTA and FQGNSA. The CDR3 is made up of 16 amino acids. V shed 5 bases, J shed 2 bases, and the junction held 7 bases outside the gene matches. The DNA of the CDR3 is TGTGCCAGCAGCCCAGGACTAGCGGTTGACACAGATACGCAGTATTTT. This encodes CASSPGLAVDTDTQYF.

This clone was found many times. V usage is TRBV2 and J usage is TRBJ1-1; D unresolved. Germline V gene lookup returns CDR1 SNHLY and CDR2 FYNNEI. The CDR3 totals 11 residues. Trimming stripped 4 bases from V and 0 bases from J, with 0 bases between. The CDR3 spells CASSVNTEAFF. CDR3 DNA: TGTGCCAGCAGTGTGAACACTGAAGCTTTCTTT.

This clone was seen a handful of times. This chain connects TRBV18 to TRBJ1-2; 7 positions agree with TRBD1. The CDR3 totals 11 residues. V shed 8 bases and J 8 bases; nucleotides not matched to a gene: 5. Germline V gene lookup returns CDR1 KGHSH and CDR2 LQKENI. CDR3 residues: CASASGQGYTF. DNA for the CDR3: TGTGCCAGCGCGTCGGGACAGGGCTACACCTTC.

The chain has TRBV14 and TRBJ1-2; tentative D call: TRBD1 (6 bases). The CDR3 is 15 amino acids. In germline, CDR1 is SGHDN, CDR2 FVKESK. The V end lost 4 bases, the J end lost 4 bases, and 16 bases lay between the germline ends. CDR3 in DNA: TGTGCCAGCAGCCCAAACAGGGCCCGGGGCTATGGCTACACCTTC. This translates into CASSPNRARGYGYTF.

This clone was observed a few times. The CDR3, as DNA: TGTGCCAGCAGCCTTAATTCACCCCTCCACTTT. This encodes CASSLNSPLHF. The chain links TRBV7-8 to TRBJ1-6; D is undetermined. From germline, CDR1 is SGHVS and CDR2 FQNEAQ. Trimming pared 5 bases from V and 6 bases from J, leaving 2 bases between. The CDR3 contains 11 residues.

This clone was counted between two and nine times. V usage is TRBV28 and J usage is TRBJ1-2; D ambiguous. Between the trimmed V and J ends, which lost 4 bases and 5 bases, there was a span of 11 bases. Germline CDR1 and CDR2: MDHEN and SYDVKM. The CDR3 is 13 amino acids. The CDR3 DNA is TGTGCCAGCAGTTGGACGACACTGTATGGCTACACCTTC. Translated, it gives CASSWTTLYGYTF.

The J gene is TRBJ2-1, the V gene TRBV10-3, with 9 bases identical to TRBD1. With 6 bases clipped from V and 0 bases from J, the junction kept 9 bases outside the gene matches. This CDR3 is 17 amino acids long. Germline values: CDR1 ENHRY, CDR2 SYGVKD. The CDR3 here is CAIRPGQGAGSYNEQFF. CDR3 nucleotides: TGTGCCATCAGACCGGGACAGGGAGCGGGCTCCTACAATGAGCAGTTCTTC.

This clone was counted only a few times. The rearrangement uses TRBV29-1 and TRBJ2-3; D possibly matches TRBD1 or TRBD2 (6 bases each). V gave up 7 bases and J gave up 2 bases, with 16 bases separating them. The V gene's germline CDR1 is SQVTM and CDR2 ANQGSEA. This CDR3 comprises 14 residues. The CDR3 bases are TGCAGCGCCTCAGGGGCGGGGAACACAGATACGCAGTATTTT. This codes for CSASGAGNTDTQYF.